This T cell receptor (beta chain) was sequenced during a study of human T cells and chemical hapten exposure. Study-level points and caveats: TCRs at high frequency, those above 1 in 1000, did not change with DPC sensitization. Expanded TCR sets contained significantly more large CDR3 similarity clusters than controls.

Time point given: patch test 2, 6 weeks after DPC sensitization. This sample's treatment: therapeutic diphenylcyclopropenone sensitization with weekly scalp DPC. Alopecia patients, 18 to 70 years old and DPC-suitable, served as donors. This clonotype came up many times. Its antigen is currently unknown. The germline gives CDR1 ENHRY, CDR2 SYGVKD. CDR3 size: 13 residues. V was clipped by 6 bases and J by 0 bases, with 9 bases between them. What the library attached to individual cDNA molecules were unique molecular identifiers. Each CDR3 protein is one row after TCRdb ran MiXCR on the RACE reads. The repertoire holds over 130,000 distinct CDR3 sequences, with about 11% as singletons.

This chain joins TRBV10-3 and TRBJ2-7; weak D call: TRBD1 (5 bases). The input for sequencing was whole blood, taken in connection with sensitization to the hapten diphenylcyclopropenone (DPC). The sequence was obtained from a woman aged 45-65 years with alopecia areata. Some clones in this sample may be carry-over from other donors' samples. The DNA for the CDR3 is TGTGCCATCAGACAGGCCAGCTCCTACGAGCAGTACTTC. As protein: CAIRQASSYEQYF.